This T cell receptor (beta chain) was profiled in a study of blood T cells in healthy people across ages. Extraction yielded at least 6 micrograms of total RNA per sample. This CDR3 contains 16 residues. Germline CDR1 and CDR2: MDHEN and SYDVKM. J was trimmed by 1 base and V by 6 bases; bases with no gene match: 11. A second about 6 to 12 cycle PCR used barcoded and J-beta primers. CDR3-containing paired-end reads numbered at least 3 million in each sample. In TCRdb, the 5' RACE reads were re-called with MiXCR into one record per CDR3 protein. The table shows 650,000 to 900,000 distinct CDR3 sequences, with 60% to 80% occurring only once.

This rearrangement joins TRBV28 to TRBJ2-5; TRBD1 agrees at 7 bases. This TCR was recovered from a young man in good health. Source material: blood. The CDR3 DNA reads TGTGCCAGCAGCACCCGGACAGGCGGATTCCAAGAGACCCAGTACTTC. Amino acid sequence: CASSTRTGGFQETQYF.